This is a list of T cell receptor beta chains from one sample in a study of cytomegalovirus exposure and HLA in healthy donors. The protocol was immunoSEQ multiplex PCR, while the TCRdb copy is restricted to in-frame clones and leaves out a portion. The sample holds 150,000 to 200,000 clones, almost 85% seen once. Sequenced sample: PBMCs. The receptors here all came from a man aged 25-40 years in good health and CMV-seropositive. Each CDR3 is given with its conserved first and last residue. A D gene is named only where the DNA matches it firmly. Size is omitted from some rows. Given values are once, few, many or a class for expanded clones.

TRBJ2-2,.,TRBV27,TRBD2,TGTGCCAGCAGTTCCAGACGGACTAGCGGGAGCCCCACCGGGGAGCTGTTTTTT,CASSSRRTSGSPTGELFF
TRBJ2-1,.,TRBV5-1,.,TGCGCCAGCAGCTTGGCCCCGTTCAATGAGCAGTTCTTC,CASSLAPFNEQFF
TRBJ2-7,.,TRBV7-2,TRBD2,TGTGCCAGCAGCCTCGGGACTAGCGGGCGCCGCCGCGAGCAGTACTTC,CASSLGTSGRRREQYF
TRBJ2-7,.,TRBV11-2,.,TGTGCCAGCAGCTTACGGGGACTGGGGCAGGGGGTATACGAGCAGTACTTC,CASSLRGLGQGVYEQYF
TRBJ2-1,.,TRBV7-3,.,TGTGCCAGCAGCTCGGGTCCCAGGCGGGGCCTGGACAATGAGCAGTTCTTC,CASSSGPRRGLDNEQFF
TRBJ2-5,.,TRBV2,TRBD1,TGTGCCAGTCCTTCGGACAGGGCCGAGACCCAGTACTTC,CASPSDRAETQYF
TRBJ1-5,few,TRBV19,.,TGTGCCAGTAGTATCAAGAGAGGGCACAATCAGCCCCAGCATTTT,CASSIKRGHNQPQHF
TRBJ2-5,.,TRBV14,.,TGTGCCAGCAGCCAATTTACAGGGAGAGGGACCCAGTACTTC,CASSQFTGRGTQYF
TRBJ2-7,.,TRBV19,.,TGTGCCAGTAGTATAGGCGGCGGGTACGAGCAGTACTTC,CASSIGGGYEQYF
TRBJ2-7,.,TRBV7-4,TRBD1,TGTGCCAGCAGCTTAGGGGTACGGGACAGGGTAACCTACGAGCAGTACTTC,CASSLGVRDRVTYEQYF
TRBJ2-1,.,TRBV5-1,TRBD2,TGCGCCAGCAGCCTCCGACTAGCGGGGGGCGATGAGCAGTTCTTC,CASSLRLAGGDEQFF
TRBJ2-5,.,TRBV25-1,.,TGTGCCAGCAGTGAATACGGCGGGACCCGGGAGACCCAGTACTTC,CASSEYGGTRETQYF
TRBJ1-4,few,TRBV11-2,.,TGTGCCAGCAGCTCGAGGGGGGAAAAACTGTTTTTT,CASSSRGEKLFF
TRBJ2-4,.,TRBV28,.,TGTGCCAGCAGTCCGCAGGATCTAGCCAAAAACATTCAGTACTTC,CASSPQDLAKNIQYF
TRBJ1-2,.,TRBV19,TRBD1,TGTGCCAGTAGTCCGGTAATGACAGGGGATTTCCACTATGGCTACACCTTC,CASSPVMTGDFHYGYTF
TRBJ1-6,.,TRBV4-3,TRBD1,TGCGCCAGCGGGCATCGGGACAGGGACTCACCCCTCCACTTT,CASGHRDRDSPLHF
TRBJ1-5,.,TRBV19,TRBD1,TGTGCCAGTAGTACTAACCAGGGGGATCAGCCCCAGCATTTT,CASSTNQGDQPQHF
TRBJ2-7,.,TRBV6-1,TRBD1,TGTGCCAGCAGTGAAGAGGGGACAGGCTCCTACGAGCAGTACTTC,CASSEEGTGSYEQYF